This TCR beta chain originates from a study of blood T cell repertoires in COVID-19. Study as a whole: Sources were T cells, B-cell-depleted T cells, or PBMCs; the material itself was cDNA or gDNA.

Per the authors' pipeline: Nucleated cell counts were estimated from reference gene primer amplification. Only in-frame clones appear in the TCRdb table, and some are missing; sequencing was by immunoSEQ multiplex PCR. V and J calls and clone size are as listed in that table; D and trimming were resolved from the DNA. The table shows about 170,000 clones, with roughly 91% occurring only once. The length of the CDR3 is 13 residues. The germline V gene has CDR1 MDHEN and CDR2 SYDVKM. The V end lost 6 bases, the J end lost 2 bases, and 7 bases lay between the germline ends. The chain joins TRBV28 to TRBJ1-4; TRBD1 is a possible D gene (6 bases). The sequence came from a young man with COVID-19, enrolled during active disease. The sequenced material came from peripheral blood. The CDR3 nucleotides are TGTGCCAGCAGAGGACAGACTAATGAAAAACTGTTTTTT. It specifies CASRGQTNEKLFF.